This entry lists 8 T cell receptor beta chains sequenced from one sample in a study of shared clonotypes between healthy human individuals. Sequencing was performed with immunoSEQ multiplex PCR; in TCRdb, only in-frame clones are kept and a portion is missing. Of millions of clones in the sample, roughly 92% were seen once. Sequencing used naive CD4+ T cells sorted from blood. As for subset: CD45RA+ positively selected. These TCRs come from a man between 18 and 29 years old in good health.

As DNA, the CDR3 is TGTGCCAGCATTAACGGTCTCAATCAGCCCCAGCATTTT. Its protein is CASINGLNQPQHF. This chain joins TRBV28 and TRBJ1-5; no firm D call. Germline CDR1 is MDHEN and CDR2 is SYDVKM. CDR3 length equals 13 residues. The V end was cut by 7 bases, the J end by 3 bases, with 10 bases between.

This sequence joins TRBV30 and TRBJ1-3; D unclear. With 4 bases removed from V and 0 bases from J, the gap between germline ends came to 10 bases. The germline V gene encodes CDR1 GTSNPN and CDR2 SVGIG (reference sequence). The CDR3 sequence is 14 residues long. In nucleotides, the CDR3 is TGTGCCTGGACTGGAGCGTTCTCTGGAAACACCATATATTTT. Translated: CAWTGAFSGNTIYF.

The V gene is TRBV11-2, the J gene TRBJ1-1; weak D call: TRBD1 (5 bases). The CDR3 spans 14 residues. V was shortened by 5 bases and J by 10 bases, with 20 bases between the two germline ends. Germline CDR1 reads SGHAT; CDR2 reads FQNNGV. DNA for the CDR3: TGTGCCAGCAGCCCTACCCGGGGCCCTTCTTTAGCTTTCTTT. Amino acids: CASSPTRGPSLAFF.

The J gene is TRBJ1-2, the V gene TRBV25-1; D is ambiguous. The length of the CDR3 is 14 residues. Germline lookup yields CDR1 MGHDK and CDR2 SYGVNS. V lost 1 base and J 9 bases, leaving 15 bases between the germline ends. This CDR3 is CASSESVDMGSYTF. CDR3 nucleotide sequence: TGTGCCAGCAGTGAATCAGTGGATATGGGTAGCTACACCTTC.

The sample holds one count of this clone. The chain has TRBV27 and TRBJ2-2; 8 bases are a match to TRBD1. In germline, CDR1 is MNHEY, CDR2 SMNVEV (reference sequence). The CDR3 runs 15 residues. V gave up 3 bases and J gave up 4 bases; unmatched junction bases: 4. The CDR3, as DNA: TGTGCCAGCAGTTTGTCGGACAGGGTCACCGGGGAGCTGTTTTTT. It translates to CASSLSDRVTGELFF.

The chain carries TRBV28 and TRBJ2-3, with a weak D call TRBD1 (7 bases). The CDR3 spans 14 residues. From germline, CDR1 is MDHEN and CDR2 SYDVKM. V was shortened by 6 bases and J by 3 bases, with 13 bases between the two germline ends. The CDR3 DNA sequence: TGTGCCAGCAGGACAGGGAGGATGACAGATACGCAGTATTTT. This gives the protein CASRTGRMTDTQYF.

The CDR3 nucleotides read TGTGCCAGTAGTATATGGGACAGGGGCTATGGCTACACCTTC. Protein: CASSIWDRGYGYTF. The gene calls are TRBV19 and TRBJ1-2, with 10 bases lining up with TRBD1. The CDR3 loop spans 14 amino acids. Per the germline V gene, CDR1 is LNHDA and CDR2 is SQIVND (reference sequence). V shed 2 bases and J 4 bases; nucleotides not matched to a gene: 1. Based on the CDR3 plus reference TRBV19 and TRBJ1-2, the full variable domain is DGGITQSPKYLFRKEGQNVTLSCEQNLNHDAMYWYRQDPGQGLRLIYYSQIVNDFQKGDIAEGYSVSREKKESFPLTVTSAQKNPTAFYLCASSIWDRGYGYTFGSGTRLTVV.

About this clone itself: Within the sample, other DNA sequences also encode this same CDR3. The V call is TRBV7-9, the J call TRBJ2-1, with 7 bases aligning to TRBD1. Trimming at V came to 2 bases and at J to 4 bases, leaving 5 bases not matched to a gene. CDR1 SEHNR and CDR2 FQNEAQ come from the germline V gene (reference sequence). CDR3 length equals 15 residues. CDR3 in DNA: TGTGCCAGCAGCTTAAAAGGGGGCTCATACAATGAGCAGTTCTTC. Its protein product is CASSLKGGSYNEQFF.